A selection of T cell receptor beta chains follows, all from one sample in a study of early T cells in non-severe SARS-CoV-2 infection. TCRdb processed the 5' RACE reads anew with MiXCR; each CDR3 protein has one entry. The table records tens of thousands of distinct CDR3 sequences, over 4.5% of them present only once. Sequenced input: whole blood. These receptors all come from an adult who was a healthcare worker with PCR-confirmed SARS-CoV-2 infection or an uninfected control (not recorded which). Each CDR3 is given with its conserved first and last residue. Fields, in order: clone size, J gene, D gene, V gene, CDR3 DNA, CDR3 protein. A D gene is named only where the DNA matches it firmly. Size is stated for part of the rows, as once, few or many counts, or as a class when the clone is expanded.

abundance: many; j_gene: TRBJ1-5; d_gene: NA; v_gene: TRBV4-3; CDR3nt: TGCGCCAGCAGCCAAGATCGCAGACCGGGGAATCAGCCCCAGCATTTT; CDR3aa: CASSQDRRPGNQPQHF
abundance: few; j_gene: TRBJ1-3; d_gene: NA; v_gene: TRBV15; CDR3nt: TGTGCCACCAGCGAAGTAGGAAACACCATATATTTT; CDR3aa: CATSEVGNTIYF
abundance: few; j_gene: TRBJ2-3; d_gene: NA; v_gene: TRBV19; CDR3nt: TGTGCCAGTAGCAAAAGACTGCTCCGGGACAGCACAGATACGCAGTATTTT; CDR3aa: CASSKRLLRDSTDTQYF
abundance: many; j_gene: TRBJ1-3; d_gene: NA; v_gene: TRBV5-4; CDR3nt: TGTGCCAGCAGCTACGAGACCGACTCTGGAAACACCATATATTTT; CDR3aa: CASSYETDSGNTIYF
abundance: NA; j_gene: TRBJ2-7; d_gene: NA; v_gene: TRBV28; CDR3nt: TGTGCCAGCAGCCGCGGGACCCCCTACGAGCAGTACTTC; CDR3aa: CASSRGTPYEQYF
abundance: many; j_gene: TRBJ2-1; d_gene: TRBD1; v_gene: TRBV6-4; CDR3nt: TGTGCCAGCAGTGACTCGGAGGCAGGGGGACACAATGAGCAGTTCTTC; CDR3aa: CASSDSEAGGHNEQFF
abundance: many; j_gene: TRBJ2-1; d_gene: NA; v_gene: TRBV15; CDR3nt: TGTGCCACCAGCAGAGATCCGTTTAAATGGGGCATGCACAATGAGCAGTTCTTC; CDR3aa: CATSRDPFKWGMHNEQFF
abundance: NA; j_gene: TRBJ2-5; d_gene: TRBD2; v_gene: TRBV9; CDR3nt: TGTGCCAGCAGCGGTAGCGGGGGGCGGGTGGAGACCCAGTACTTC; CDR3aa: CASSGSGGRVETQYF
abundance: many; j_gene: TRBJ1-1; d_gene: NA; v_gene: TRBV27; CDR3nt: TGTGCCAGCAGATCCCTCGGGTCTGAAGCTTTCTTT; CDR3aa: CASRSLGSEAFF
abundance: NA; j_gene: TRBJ1-2; d_gene: NA; v_gene: TRBV30; CDR3nt: TGTGCCTGGAATCCAGGGTCGGCGGGCGGCTACACCTTC; CDR3aa: CAWNPGSAGGYTF
abundance: many; j_gene: TRBJ2-1; d_gene: TRBD2; v_gene: TRBV20-1; CDR3nt: TGCAGTGCTAGAGACCCGACTAGCGGGAAGGCGAATGAGCAGTTCTTC; CDR3aa: CSARDPTSGKANEQFF
abundance: many; j_gene: TRBJ2-5; d_gene: TRBD2; v_gene: TRBV20-1; CDR3nt: TGCAGTGCCGACTTGGAACGGGAGGGTTTCGGGACCCAGTACTTC; CDR3aa: CSADLEREGFGTQYF
abundance: many; j_gene: TRBJ2-5; d_gene: TRBD1; v_gene: TRBV6-6; CDR3nt: TGTGCCAGCAGTTACGGGGGACAGGGGGCTGGTGAGACCCAGTACTTC; CDR3aa: CASSYGGQGAGETQYF
abundance: many; j_gene: TRBJ1-1; d_gene: NA; v_gene: TRBV29-1; CDR3nt: TGCAGCGTTATCAGGGTGAACACTGAAGCTTTCTTT; CDR3aa: CSVIRVNTEAFF
abundance: many; j_gene: TRBJ2-3; d_gene: NA; v_gene: TRBV20-1; CDR3nt: TGCAGTGCTAGAGACTTAACTTCCCGCACAGATACGCAGTATTTT; CDR3aa: CSARDLTSRTDTQYF
abundance: few; j_gene: TRBJ2-1; d_gene: TRBD1; v_gene: TRBV27; CDR3nt: TGTGCCAGCAGTTCTGCCGGGACAGGGGGGAATGAGCAGTTCTTC; CDR3aa: CASSSAGTGGNEQFF
abundance: many; j_gene: TRBJ2-1; d_gene: TRBD2; v_gene: TRBV5-1; CDR3nt: TGCGCCAGCAGCTTCGGACTAGTATGGGGTGAGCAGTTCTTC; CDR3aa: CASSFGLVWGEQFF
abundance: NA; j_gene: TRBJ2-7; d_gene: NA; v_gene: TRBV20-1; CDR3nt: TGCAGTGTCCCAGTGGACCACGAGCAGTACTTC; CDR3aa: CSVPVDHEQYF
abundance: NA; j_gene: TRBJ2-3; d_gene: NA; v_gene: TRBV2; CDR3nt: TGTGCCAGCAGTAGGGACGGAAGCACAGATACGCAGTATTTT; CDR3aa: CASSRDGSTDTQYF
abundance: many; j_gene: TRBJ2-7; d_gene: NA; v_gene: TRBV4-3; CDR3nt: TGCGCCAGCAGCCAAGATCATAGGAGGGATTTCTCCTACGAGCAGTACTTC; CDR3aa: CASSQDHRRDFSYEQYF
abundance: many; j_gene: TRBJ2-2; d_gene: NA; v_gene: TRBV4-1; CDR3nt: TGCGCCAGCAGCACTTACCCGTTCGCGAACACCGGGGAGCTGTTTTTT; CDR3aa: CASSTYPFANTGELFF
abundance: many; j_gene: TRBJ2-5; d_gene: NA; v_gene: TRBV12-3/TRBV12-4; CDR3nt: TGTGCCAGCAGCCCCCTTGGAGAGACCCAGTACTTC; CDR3aa: CASSPLGETQYF
abundance: many; j_gene: TRBJ2-1; d_gene: TRBD2; v_gene: TRBV30; CDR3nt: TGTGCCTGGAGTGTACCGGCCCAAGCTAGCGGGAGGAAAAGGCAGTTCTTC; CDR3aa: CAWSVPAQASGRKRQFF
abundance: many; j_gene: TRBJ2-7; d_gene: NA; v_gene: TRBV6-6; CDR3nt: TGTGCCAGCAGCTTCACCACAGGAGTCATAAGTTACGAGCAGTACTTC; CDR3aa: CASSFTTGVISYEQYF
abundance: NA; j_gene: TRBJ1-5; d_gene: NA; v_gene: TRBV18; CDR3nt: TGTGCCAGCTCACCGGAGGGGCCGAGTAGCAATCAGCCCCAGCATTTT; CDR3aa: CASSPEGPSSNQPQHF
abundance: NA; j_gene: TRBJ1-2; d_gene: NA; v_gene: TRBV24-1; CDR3nt: TGTGCCACCAGTGATGGGACCTATGGCTACACCTTC; CDR3aa: CATSDGTYGYTF
abundance: many; j_gene: TRBJ2-1; d_gene: TRBD2; v_gene: TRBV24-1; CDR3nt: TGTGCCACCAGTGATTCCAGCGGGGGGTTTCACAATGAGCAGTTCTTC; CDR3aa: CATSDSSGGFHNEQFF
abundance: many; j_gene: TRBJ1-5; d_gene: NA; v_gene: TRBV12-3/TRBV12-4; CDR3nt: TGTGCCAGCAGTTTCCAGGGGACAAATCAGCCCCAGCATTTT; CDR3aa: CASSFQGTNQPQHF
abundance: many; j_gene: TRBJ1-3; d_gene: NA; v_gene: TRBV11-2; CDR3nt: TGTGCCAGCAGCTTCCGAGACAGACGAGGAAACACCATATATTTT; CDR3aa: CASSFRDRRGNTIYF
abundance: NA; j_gene: TRBJ1-2; d_gene: NA; v_gene: TRBV30; CDR3nt: TGTGCCTGGAGTGCTACCATGGGTTCCGGTGGCTACACCTTC; CDR3aa: CAWSATMGSGGYTF
abundance: many; j_gene: TRBJ2-3; d_gene: NA; v_gene: TRBV30; CDR3nt: TGTGCCTGGAGGCAGACGGGCACAGATACGCAGTATTTT; CDR3aa: CAWRQTGTDTQYF
abundance: many; j_gene: TRBJ2-7; d_gene: TRBD1; v_gene: TRBV3-1; CDR3nt: TGTGCCAGCAGCCATCTCGGGACAGGGGGCACACTGGGCTACGAGCAGTACTTC; CDR3aa: CASSHLGTGGTLGYEQYF
abundance: many; j_gene: TRBJ2-1; d_gene: TRBD1; v_gene: TRBV20-1; CDR3nt: TGCAGTGCTAGGGGGACAGGGGGGTACAATGAGCAGTTCTTC; CDR3aa: CSARGTGGYNEQFF
abundance: once; j_gene: TRBJ2-1; d_gene: TRBD2; v_gene: TRBV24-1; CDR3nt: TGTGCCACCAGTGATGCAGCGGGAGGTTCCCCTTATGAGCAGTTCTTC; CDR3aa: CATSDAAGGSPYEQFF
abundance: many; j_gene: TRBJ2-7; d_gene: TRBD1; v_gene: TRBV28; CDR3nt: TGTGCCAGCAGTTCAGGACAGGGCTACGAGCAGTACTTC; CDR3aa: CASSSGQGYEQYF
abundance: many; j_gene: TRBJ2-1; d_gene: TRBD2; v_gene: TRBV7-3; CDR3nt: TGTGCCAGCAGCTTAACAGCGGGAGCGGTCAATGAGCAGTTCTTC; CDR3aa: CASSLTAGAVNEQFF
abundance: many; j_gene: TRBJ2-5; d_gene: NA; v_gene: TRBV10-1; CDR3nt: TGCGCCAGCAGTGATCCGGGAGAAAAGACCCAGTACTTC; CDR3aa: CASSDPGEKTQYF
abundance: many; j_gene: TRBJ2-5; d_gene: TRBD1; v_gene: TRBV5-1; CDR3nt: TGCGCCAGCAGCCTAGGACAGGGGGCGTTCGGAGAGACCCAGTACTTC; CDR3aa: CASSLGQGAFGETQYF
abundance: many; j_gene: TRBJ2-7; d_gene: NA; v_gene: TRBV29-1; CDR3nt: TGCAGCGTTGGGGTGCTCTACGAGCAGTACTTC; CDR3aa: CSVGVLYEQYF
abundance: NA; j_gene: TRBJ2-7; d_gene: NA; v_gene: TRBV21-1; CDR3nt: TGTGCCAGCAGCAACGACGACAGCTACTACGAGCAGTACTTC; CDR3aa: CASSNDDSYYEQYF